The sequence of this T cell receptor beta chain was determined in a study of T cell changes during pregnancy in multiple sclerosis. TCRdb's table, derived via immunoSEQ multiplex PCR, lists solely in-frame clones and lacks some. This sample carries tens of thousands of clones, 85% to 90% of them seen once, and the ten largest clones take roughly 7.4%. The germline CDR1 and CDR2 sequences are SNHLY and FYNNEI. V dropped 6 bases and J dropped 9; count of bases not matched to a gene: 2. This CDR3 has 11 residues. The receptor was isolated from a female donor with multiple sclerosis, enrolled in a pregnancy study. This specimen consisted of CD8+ T cells from peripheral blood mononuclear cells, obtained before pregnancy. The J gene is TRBJ2-1, the V gene TRBV2; 7 bases map to TRBD2. The CDR3 nucleotides read TGTGCCAGCAGCACTAGCGTTGAGCAGTTCTTC. Translating it yields CASSTSVEQFF.